These 4 T cell receptor beta chains share one sample of origin, sequenced in a study of blood T cell repertoires in COVID-19. Sequenced by immunoSEQ multiplex PCR; TCRdb stores in-frame clones only, minus some. Of around 200,000 clones in the sample, over 80% were seen once. Sequenced input: PBMCs or T cells enriched from blood (not recorded which). The receptors originated from a man aged 18 to 30 with acute COVID-19.

The chain joins TRBV28 to TRBJ1-4, with D possibly TRBD1 on 5 matching bases. The CDR3 spans 14 residues. Germline assignment: CDR1 MDHEN and CDR2 SYDVKM. Trimming stripped 3 bases from V and 6 bases from J, with 11 bases between. The CDR3 DNA follows: TGTGCCAGCAGTTTGGGGGGTGGGGATGAAAAACTGTTTTTT. It translates to CASSLGGGDEKLFF.

The rearrangement joins TRBV21-1 to TRBJ1-6; the tabulated D call, TRBD1, remains unverified against the DNA. TRBV21-1 is a pseudogene segment. This CDR3 comprises 15 residues. The CDR3 nucleotides are TGTGCCAGCAGAAGGACGCTGGACAGGGGATCACCCCTCCACTTT. Translation: CASRRTLDRGSPLHF.

J is TRBJ2-7 and V is TRBV30, with 7 positions matching TRBD1. CDR3 length: 12 residues. V dropped 3 bases and J dropped 3; count of bases not matched to a gene: 2. Germline CDR1 is GTSNPN and CDR2 is SVGIG (reference sequence). CDR3 nucleotides: TGTGCCTGGAGCCGACAGGGCTACGAGCAGTACTTC. Translating it yields CAWSRQGYEQYF.

The rearrangement uses TRBV28 and TRBJ1-5; D not certain. Germline-derived CDR1 and CDR2 are MDHEN and SYDVKM. The CDR3 is 14 residues long. V was cut by 7 bases and J by 0 bases, with 10 bases left in between. The CDR3 DNA is TGTGCCAGCAAAGCCAACCCTAGCAATCAGCCCCAGCATTTT. It specifies CASKANPSNQPQHF.